This TCR beta chain appears in the sequencing data of a study of lymphopenia after photon versus proton radiotherapy. Sequenced by immunoSEQ multiplex PCR; TCRdb stores in-frame clones only, minus some. The sample has 43,000 or so clones; 85% to 90% are singletons. This clone was seen a single time. Looked up from germline, CDR1 is GTSNPN and CDR2 is SVGIG (reference sequence). The CDR3 runs to 14 residues. Trimming cost V 0 bases and J 4 bases, with 12 bases left between them. Sequenced here: peripheral blood, sampled from a patient treated with photon-based radiotherapy. V usage is TRBV30 and J usage is TRBJ1-2; D is unresolved. This TCR was recovered from a man aged 40-49 years with gastric cancer. In nucleotides, the CDR3 is TGTGCCTGGAGTGTCGTCGGATCACCCTATGGCTACACCTTC. It codes for CAWSVVGSPYGYTF.